These 9 T cell receptor beta chains share one sample of origin, sequenced in a study of response to subunit inactivated influenza vaccine. TCRdb re-called the RT-PCR reads through MiXCR, storing one row per CDR3 protein. The sample records hundreds of thousands of distinct CDR3 sequences, roughly 13% being singletons. The material was PBMCs from blood, obtained 14 days before vaccination. The receptors here all came from a man aged 45 to 65 who received an inactivated influenza vaccine.

This clonotype has more than one count but fewer than ten. The chain couples TRBV4-3 to TRBJ1-3; D gene uncertain. Trimming cost V 2 bases and J 4 bases, with 9 bases left between them. The CDR3 has 14 residues. Germline V lookup: CDR1 LGHNA, CDR2 YSLEER. CDR3 sequence (DNA): TGCGCCAGCAGCCAATCCTCCCAGGGAAACACCATATATTTT. Its protein product is CASSQSSQGNTIYF.

The chain carries TRBV20-1 and TRBJ2-7, with TRBD1 identical over 10 bases. Germline values: CDR1 DFQATT, CDR2 SNEGSKA (reference sequence). This CDR3 is 16 amino acids long. Trimming cost V 0 bases and J 5 bases; bases outside gene matches: 10. Written as DNA, the CDR3 is TGCAGTGCTAGAGATAACCTAGCCGGGACAGGGGACGAGCAGTACTTC. This codes for CSARDNLAGTGDEQYF.

The rearrangement links TRBV5-1 to TRBJ2-2; 7 nucleotides line up with TRBD2. The CDR3 totals 16 residues. CDR1 is SGHRS, CDR2 YFSETQ, per germline. V gave up 2 bases and J gave up 3 bases; unmatched junction bases: 7. CDR3 nucleotide sequence: TGCGCCAGCAGCTTAAGAGGGAGGGCCGACACCGGGGAGCTGTTTTTT. This gives the protein CASSLRGRADTGELFF.

This clonotype came up a few times. The V gene is TRBV29-1, the J gene TRBJ2-2; 13 nucleotides match TRBD2. J was trimmed by 4 bases and V by 5 bases; bases with no gene match: 10. The germline V gene has CDR1 SQVTM and CDR2 ANQGSEA. This CDR3 region has 17 residues. This CDR3 is CSVITGLAGVSTGELFF. The CDR3 DNA reads as TGCAGCGTTATAACCGGACTAGCGGGAGTTAGCACCGGGGAGCTGTTTTTT.

This chain uses TRBV15 with TRBJ2-3; TRBD1 matches 8 bases. CDR3 length: 17 residues. Germline V lookup: CDR1 LNHNV, CDR2 YYDKDF (reference sequence). V lost 5 bases, J lost 3 bases, and 13 bases stayed unmatched. Written as DNA, the CDR3 is TGTGCCACCAGCGACGGACAGGGAGTGGGTGGGACAGATACGCAGTATTTT. It is translated as CATSDGQGVGGTDTQYF.

This clonotype was recorded a few times. The J gene is TRBJ1-1, the V gene TRBV29-1; possibly TRBD1 for D (5 bases). Between the trimmed V and J ends, which lost 3 bases and 1 base, there was a span of 9 bases. There are 13 residues in the CDR3. Germline V gene sequence: CDR1 SQVTM, CDR2 ANQGSEA. CDR3 nucleotide sequence: TGCAGCGTTGAGTACAGGTCGAACACTGAAGCTTTCTTT. Translating it yields CSVEYRSNTEAFF. The complete variable domain, with remaining parts taken from reference TRBV29-1 and TRBJ1-1, reads SAVISQKPSRDICQRGTSLTIQCQVDSQVTMMFWYRQQPGQSLTLIATANQGSEATYESGFVIDKFPISRPNLTFSTLTVSNMSPEDSSIYLCSVEYRSNTEAFFGQGTRLTVV.

This clonotype was observed at least ten times. The chain carries TRBV12-3 or TRBV12-4 and TRBJ1-1, with TRBD1 as a possible D gene (6 bases). CDR3 length: 14 residues. V lost 6 bases and J 1 base, leaving 12 bases between the germline ends. The CDR3 DNA is TGTGCCAGCAGGGTAACAGGGTGGAACACTGAAGCTTTCTTT. This encodes CASRVTGWNTEAFF.

V and J are TRBV5-5 and TRBJ2-3; D possibly corresponds to TRBD1 (5 bases). This CDR3 is 14 amino acids long. Germline CDR1 is SGHKS and CDR2 is YYEKEE (reference sequence). V was clipped by 5 bases and J by 6 bases, with 16 bases between them. CDR3 sequence: CASRGRGPLDTQYF. DNA for the CDR3: TGTGCCAGCAGGGGGCGCGGTCCTTTGGATACGCAGTATTTT.

This clonotype was seen a few times. The genes are TRBV12-3 or TRBV12-4 and TRBJ2-5; possibly TRBD1 for D (6 bases). V lost 7 bases to trimming and J lost 4 bases, with 10 bases between them. The CDR3 loop spans 12 amino acids. In nucleotides, the CDR3 is TGTGCCAGCAAACAGGGTCTAGAGACCCAGTACTTC. It specifies CASKQGLETQYF.